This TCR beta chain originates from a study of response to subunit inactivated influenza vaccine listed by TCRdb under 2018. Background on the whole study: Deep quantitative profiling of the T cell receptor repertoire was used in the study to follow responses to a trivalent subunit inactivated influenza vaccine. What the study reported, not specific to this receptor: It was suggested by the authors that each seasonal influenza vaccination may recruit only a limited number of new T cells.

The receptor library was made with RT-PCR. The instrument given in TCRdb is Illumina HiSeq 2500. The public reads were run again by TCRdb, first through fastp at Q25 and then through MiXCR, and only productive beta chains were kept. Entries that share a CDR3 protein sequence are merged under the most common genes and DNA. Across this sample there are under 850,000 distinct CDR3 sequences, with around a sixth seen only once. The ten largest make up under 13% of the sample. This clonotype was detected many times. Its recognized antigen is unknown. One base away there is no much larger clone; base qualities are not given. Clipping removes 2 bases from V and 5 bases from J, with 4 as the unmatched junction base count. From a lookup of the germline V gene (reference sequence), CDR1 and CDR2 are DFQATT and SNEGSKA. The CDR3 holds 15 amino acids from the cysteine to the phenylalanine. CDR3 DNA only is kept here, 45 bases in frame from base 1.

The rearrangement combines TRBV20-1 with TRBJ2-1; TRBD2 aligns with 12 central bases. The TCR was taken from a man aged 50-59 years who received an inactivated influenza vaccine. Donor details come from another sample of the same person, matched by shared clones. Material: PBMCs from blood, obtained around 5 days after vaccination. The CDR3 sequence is CSARFGLAGNNEQFF. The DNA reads TGCAGTGCTAGATTTGGACTAGCGGGAAACAATGAGCAGTTCTTC.